This TCR beta chain was identified in a study of radiation and T cells in renal cell carcinoma. From germline, CDR1 is SGHDT and CDR2 YYEEEE. V was trimmed by 1 base and J by 4 bases, leaving 11 bases between them. This CDR3 region has 14 residues. Specified time point: blood 2 weeks post-SBRT. Treatment here: 15 Gy SBRT to primary tumor, nephrectomy 4 weeks later. The method was immunoSEQ multiplex PCR; TCRdb's version includes in-frame clones alone and lacks a portion of them. The sample yields roughly 60,000 clones, around three quarters seen once. This material consisted of blood, taken from a patient whose treatment included radiotherapy and nephrectomy. V usage is TRBV5-6 and J usage is TRBJ1-2, with a possible D match to TRBD1 (6 bases). The TCR was taken from a man aged 55-75 years with renal cell carcinoma. CDR3 protein: CASSLRDTVYGYTF. The CDR3 DNA sequence: TGTGCCAGCAGCTTGCGGGACACAGTCTATGGCTACACCTTC.